This note documents a single T cell receptor (beta chain) sequence. This clonotype occurred many times. The antigen it recognizes is unknown. No much larger clonotype is one base removed from it; base qualities were not supplied. The data are from a study of regulatory T cells in long-lasting Graves disease listed by TCRdb under 2021. A note on the overall study: Antithyroid drugs had been taken for less than 3 months by newly diagnosed Graves' disease patients. Patients with persistent Graves' disease were compared with patients with newly diagnosed Graves' disease using TCR sequencing and RNA sequencing of peripheral blood. The study was conducted in China and was registered as a clinical trial. A total of roughly 35 samples underwent TCR sequencing: some 13 from persistent and approximately 20 from newly diagnosed Graves' disease patients.

In the germline V gene, CDR1 corresponds to SGHTA and CDR2 to FQGNSA. For this chain, trimming is 5 bases at the V end and 0 bases at the J end, and the number of junction bases without a gene match is 10. The CDR3 sequence holds 17 residues, the cysteine and phenylalanine included. The read is trimmed to its CDR3 DNA, 51 bases read in frame from base 1. The method behind the library was multiplex PCR. TCRdb shows the sequencer as Illumina HiSeq 4000. TCR beta libraries were built with iRepertoire HTBI primers and Arm-PCR amplification of CDR3 regions. Gel purification was performed on PCR products prior to sequencing. On the authors' methods: Gene usage analysis of CDR3 amino acid clonotypes used the roughly 60 TRBV and about 13 TRBJ segments found across samples. COPE and FqMerger were used to merge filtered high-quality paired reads into contigs. Contigs were aligned with BLAST to IMGT TRBV, TRBD and TRBJ reference genes, and CDR3 was defined per IMGT. Any clonotype with a frequency above 0.1% was counted as a highly expanded clone. Shannon entropy served as the measure of repertoire diversity, while the Gini coefficient captured V-J evenness. Public clonotypes were defined as clonotypes shared by more than one individual. TCRdb reprocessed the public reads (quality trimming at Q25 with fastp, clone calling with MiXCR) and kept in-frame beta chains. Here each entry gathers all rows of one CDR3 protein and keeps the most common genes and DNA. The V and J calls reflect TCRdb's pipeline rather than the authors' work. The sample table records 620,000 or so distinct CDR3 sequences; less than 20% of these occur just once. The ten most abundant clones make up around a sixth of the sample.

What this sample's time point label stands for: newly diagnosed GD, antithyroid drugs for less than 3 months. For both TCR sequencing and RNA sequencing, RNA was extracted from PBMCs using TRIzol. Graves' disease was diagnosed according to American Thyroid Association guidelines. Patients were recruited from an endocrinology department in Xi'an, China. From each patient, approximately 10 milliliters of peripheral blood was collected into an EDTA anticoagulant tube. Ficoll Paque Plus density gradient separation was used to isolate PBMCs, and no further T cell sorting was performed. RNA quality was checked with an Agilent 2100 Bioanalyzer and agarose gel, and concentration with a NanoDrop 2000. Study-wide findings and limitations: Persistent Graves' disease patients showed lower TCR Shannon entropy and fewer highly expanded clones than newly diagnosed patients, suggesting clonal expansion. Persistent disease showed preferential use of TRBV28, TRBJ1-2 and TRBJ2-5, whereas newly diagnosed disease favored TRBV20-1 and TRBJ2-1. Peripheral blood alone was examined, since thyroid tissue, which constituted the primary lesion, could not be accessed. As a limitation, the authors acknowledged that the small sample size may reduce accuracy. Persistent patients shared more public clonotypes among themselves (fewer than 3,000) than newly diagnosed patients did (approximately 870). Sequencing and analysis were limited to the TCR beta chain.

This sample also belongs to another study, concerning T cells in Graves' hyperthyroidism and ophthalmopathy. The second study reports: Stable Graves' hyperthyroidism was defined as the absence of progression to ophthalmopathy over 18 months of follow-up. The hyperthyroidism patients were between 18 and 65 years old and newly diagnosed, with a disease duration of less than 2 months. Exclusion was applied to patients with uncontrolled infections, other autoimmune diseases, pregnancy or lactation. Diagnoses relied on clinical symptoms, serum thyroxine and TRAb, thyroid ultrasound and orbital computed tomography. The TCR CDR3 was subjected to a first round of RT-PCR using the HTBI primer set and the Qiagen OneStep RT-PCR kit. Most expanded thyroid clonotypes (frequency above 0.001) were also detected in blood, a finding suggesting that blood repertoires may reflect thyroid immune responses. A model built on a 13 V-J signature distinguished ophthalmopathy from stable hyperthyroidism, reaching roughly 88% sensitivity and about 81% specificity in cross-validation and 80%/75% in testing. During validation, the model predicted progression to ophthalmopathy a median of about 5.9 months ahead of onset, with almost 71% sensitivity and roughly 75% specificity. To identify TCR V-J signatures that set the groups apart, the researchers used a discovery cohort of 100 patients, made up of 40 to 45 with Graves' ophthalmopathy and some 56 with stable Graves' hyperthyroidism. Prospective prediction of ophthalmopathy was tested in an independent validation cohort consisting of 18 hyperthyroidism patients and around 16 patients who later progressed to ophthalmopathy. The 100 discovery patients were randomly divided into training and test sets at a 7:3 ratio. In over five Graves' hyperthyroidism patients, the study also compared T-cell repertoires from thyroid tissue with T-cell repertoires from blood. Following sampling, methimazole starting at 30 mg daily was given to hyperthyroidism patients, and high-dose intravenous methylprednisolone was given to ophthalmopathy patients. Libraries were constructed in a second round of multiplex PCR, after which size selection and purification were performed. The libraries were sequenced on an Illumina HiSeq2000 using paired-end 100 bp reads. SOAPnuke was used to process the raw data, removing reads that contained adapters or uncalled bases, had a mean Phred below 15, or lacked an exact match to the constant primer or identifier. COPE v1.2.5 was used to merge the high-quality paired reads, and each unique nucleotide sequence was defined as a clonotype. MiTCR v1.1 was used to align clonotypes to the IMGT TRBV, TRBD and TRBJ reference segments. The analysis included only V-J combinations with a frequency above 0.0001, which together covered around 99% of the repertoires. A TCS score was defined as the ratio of F50 (clonal expansion) to E x V (chaos), with BLOSUM62-based TCRdist applied between CDR3 peptides within each V-J. Welch's t-statistics and random forest reduced some 510 V-J features to around 14, which were used in a naive Bayes classifier (R e1071). Sample size was not statistically predetermined, and investigators were not blinded to group allocation. According to the paper, TCR Vbeta CDR3 sequencing was carried out on around 140 peripheral blood samples, which came from fewer than 50 ophthalmopathy, approximately 72 hyperthyroidism and roughly 17 progressor patients.

The source was peripheral blood mononuclear cells (PBMCs), collected at new diagnosis, from a patient treated with antithyroid drugs. The TCR originated in a woman between 25 and 40 years old with Graves disease. Donor details come from another sample of the same person, matched by shared clones. This chain is built from TRBV7-2 and TRBJ2-4; the junction holds 7 bases that match TRBD1. The DNA sequence reads TGTGCCAGCAGCCCGCGGACAGGCTCGGGAGCCAAAAACATTCAGTACTTC. It encodes CASSPRTGSGAKNIQYF.